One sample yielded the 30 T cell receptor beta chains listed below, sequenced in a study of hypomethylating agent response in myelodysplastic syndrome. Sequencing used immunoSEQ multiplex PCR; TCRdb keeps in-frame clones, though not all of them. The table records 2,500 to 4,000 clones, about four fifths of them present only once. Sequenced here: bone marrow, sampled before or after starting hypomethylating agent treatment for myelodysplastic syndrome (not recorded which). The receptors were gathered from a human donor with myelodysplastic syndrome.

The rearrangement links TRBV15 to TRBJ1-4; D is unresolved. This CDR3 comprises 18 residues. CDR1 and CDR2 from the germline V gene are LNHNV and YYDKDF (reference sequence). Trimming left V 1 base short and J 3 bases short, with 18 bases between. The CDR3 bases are TGTGCCACCAGCAGAGCACCCTCGGGGAGGTTAGCTAATGAAAAACTGTTTTTT. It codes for CATSRAPSGRLANEKLFF.

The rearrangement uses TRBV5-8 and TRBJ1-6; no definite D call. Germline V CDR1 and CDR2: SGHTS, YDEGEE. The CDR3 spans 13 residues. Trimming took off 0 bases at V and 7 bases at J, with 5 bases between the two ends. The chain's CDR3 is CASSLGRNSPLHF. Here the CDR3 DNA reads TGTGCCAGCAGCTTGGGGAGGAATTCACCCCTCCACTTT.

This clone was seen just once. CDR3 DNA sequence: TGCGCCAGCAGTGACCAGGGGGGCATGAACACTGAAGCTTTCTTT. As protein: CASSDQGGMNTEAFF. The rearrangement joins TRBV10-1 to TRBJ1-1; 7 positions match TRBD1. Germline CDR1 and CDR2: WNHNN and SYGVQD (reference sequence). J was trimmed by 0 bases and V by 3 bases; bases with no gene match: 4. This CDR3 comprises 15 residues.

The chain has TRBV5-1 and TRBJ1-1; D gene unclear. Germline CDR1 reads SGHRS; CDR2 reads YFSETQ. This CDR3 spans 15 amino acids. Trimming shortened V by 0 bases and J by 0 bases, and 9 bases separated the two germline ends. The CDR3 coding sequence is TGCGCCAGCAGCTTGGAACGCGGTATGAACACTGAAGCTTTCTTT. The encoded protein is CASSLERGMNTEAFF. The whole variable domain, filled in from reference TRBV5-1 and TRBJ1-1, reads KAGVTQTPRYLIKTRGQQVTLSCSPISGHRSVSWYQQTPGQGLQFLFEYFSETQRNKGNFPGRFSGRQFSNSRSEMNVSTLELGDSALYLCASSLERGMNTEAFFGQGTRLTVV.

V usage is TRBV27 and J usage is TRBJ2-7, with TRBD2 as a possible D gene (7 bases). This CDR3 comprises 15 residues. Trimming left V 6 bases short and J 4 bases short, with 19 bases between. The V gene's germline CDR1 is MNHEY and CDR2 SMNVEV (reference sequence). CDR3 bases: TGTGCCAGCAGCCCTTTGCGGGGGCCTGAATACGAGCAGTACTTC. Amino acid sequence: CASSPLRGPEYEQYF.

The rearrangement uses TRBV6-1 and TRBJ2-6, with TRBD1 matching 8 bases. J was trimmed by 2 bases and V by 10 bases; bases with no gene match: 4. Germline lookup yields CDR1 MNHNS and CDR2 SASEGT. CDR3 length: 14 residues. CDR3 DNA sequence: TGTGCCACCGACAGGGGTACTGGGGCCAACGTCCTGACTTTC. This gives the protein CATDRGTGANVLTF.

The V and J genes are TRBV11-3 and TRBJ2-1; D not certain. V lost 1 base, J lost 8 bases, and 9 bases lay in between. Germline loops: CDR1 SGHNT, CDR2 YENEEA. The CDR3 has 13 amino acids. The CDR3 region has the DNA TGTGCCAGCAGCTTAGGGAGCGCGGATGAGCAGTTCTTC. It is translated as CASSLGSADEQFF.

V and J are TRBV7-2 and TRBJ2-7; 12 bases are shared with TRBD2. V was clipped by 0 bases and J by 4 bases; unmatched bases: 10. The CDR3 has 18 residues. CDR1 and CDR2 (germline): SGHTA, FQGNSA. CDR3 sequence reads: CASSLAVSSGGAGYEQYF. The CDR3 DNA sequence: TGTGCCAGCAGCTTAGCGGTTTCTAGCGGGGGGGCCGGGTACGAGCAGTACTTC.

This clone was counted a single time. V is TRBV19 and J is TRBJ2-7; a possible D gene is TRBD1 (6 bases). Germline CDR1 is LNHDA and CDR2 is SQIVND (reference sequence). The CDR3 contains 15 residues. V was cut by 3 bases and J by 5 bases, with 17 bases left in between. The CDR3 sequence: CASSISSGVFNEQYF. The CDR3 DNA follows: TGTGCCAGTAGTATCTCGTCAGGGGTTTTTAACGAGCAGTACTTC.

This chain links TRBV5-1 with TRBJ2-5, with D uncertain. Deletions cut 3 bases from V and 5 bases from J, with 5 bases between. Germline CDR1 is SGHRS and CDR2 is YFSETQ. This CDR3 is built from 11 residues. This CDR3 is CASSSLETQYF. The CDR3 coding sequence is TGCGCCAGCAGCTCTCTCGAGACCCAGTACTTC.

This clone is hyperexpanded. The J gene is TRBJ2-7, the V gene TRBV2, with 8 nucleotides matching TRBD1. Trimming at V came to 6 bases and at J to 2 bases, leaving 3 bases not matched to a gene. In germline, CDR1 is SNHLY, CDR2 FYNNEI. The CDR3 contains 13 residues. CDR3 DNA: TGTGCCAGCAGGGGGACAGGTCCCTACGAGCAGTACTTC. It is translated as CASRGTGPYEQYF.

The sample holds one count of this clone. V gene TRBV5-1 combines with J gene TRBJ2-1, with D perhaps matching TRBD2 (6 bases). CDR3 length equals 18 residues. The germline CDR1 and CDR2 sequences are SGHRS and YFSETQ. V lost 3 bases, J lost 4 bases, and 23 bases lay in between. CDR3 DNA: TGCGCCAGCAGCTACGGGGCTGATGGGAGGTCGCCGTACAATGAGCAGTTCTTC. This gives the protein CASSYGADGRSPYNEQFF.

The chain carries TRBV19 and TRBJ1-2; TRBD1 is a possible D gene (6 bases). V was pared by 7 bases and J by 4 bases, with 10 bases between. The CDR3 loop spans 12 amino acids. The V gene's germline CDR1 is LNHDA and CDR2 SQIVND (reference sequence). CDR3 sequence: CASTDRPYGYTF. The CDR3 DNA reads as TGTGCCAGTACAGACAGGCCCTATGGCTACACCTTC.

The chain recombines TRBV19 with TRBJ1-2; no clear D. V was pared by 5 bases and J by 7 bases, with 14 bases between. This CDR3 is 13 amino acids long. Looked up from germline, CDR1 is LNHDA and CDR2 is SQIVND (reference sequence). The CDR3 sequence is CASSPAQAGGYTF. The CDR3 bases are TGTGCCAGTAGTCCCGCTCAGGCCGGTGGCTACACCTTC.

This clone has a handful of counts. The CDR3 DNA sequence: TGTGCCAGTAGTATTGCCGGGACAGGGATAAGTCAGCCCCAGCATTTT. Amino acids: CASSIAGTGISQPQHF. The chain has TRBV19 and TRBJ1-5; 9 positions agree with TRBD1. Unmatched junction bases numbered 9, after V lost 3 bases and J lost 6 bases. CDR3 size: 16 residues. Germline CDR1 reads LNHDA; CDR2 reads SQIVND (reference sequence).

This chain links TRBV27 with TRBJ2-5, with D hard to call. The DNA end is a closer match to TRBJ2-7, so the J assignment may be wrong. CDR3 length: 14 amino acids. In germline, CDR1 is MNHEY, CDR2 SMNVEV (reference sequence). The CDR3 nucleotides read TGTGCCAGCAGCAAAGGGTCGAGCTCCTACGAGCAGTACTTC. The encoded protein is CASSKGSSSYEQYF.

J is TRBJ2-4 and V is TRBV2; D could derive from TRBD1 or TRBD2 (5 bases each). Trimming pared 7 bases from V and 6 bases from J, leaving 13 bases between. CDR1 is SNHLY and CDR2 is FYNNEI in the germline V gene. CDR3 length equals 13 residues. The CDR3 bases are TGTGCCAGCAACGGGGCCTTAGGAAACATTCAGTACTTC. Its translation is CASNGALGNIQYF.

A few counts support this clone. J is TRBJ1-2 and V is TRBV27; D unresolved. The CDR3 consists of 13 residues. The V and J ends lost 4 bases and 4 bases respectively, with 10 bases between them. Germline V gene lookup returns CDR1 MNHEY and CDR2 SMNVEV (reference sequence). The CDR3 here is CASSSSLGYGYTF. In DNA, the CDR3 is TGTGCCAGCAGTTCAAGTCTAGGCTATGGCTACACCTTC.

In DNA, the CDR3 is TGCAGCGTTCCACCCGAGGACAGCACAGATACGCAGTATTTT. This codes for CSVPPEDSTDTQYF. The V and J genes are TRBV29-1 and TRBJ2-3; D gene uncertain. Germline V lookup: CDR1 SQVTM, CDR2 ANQGSEA. There are 14 residues in the CDR3. V lost 5 bases and J 0 bases, leaving 12 bases between the germline ends.

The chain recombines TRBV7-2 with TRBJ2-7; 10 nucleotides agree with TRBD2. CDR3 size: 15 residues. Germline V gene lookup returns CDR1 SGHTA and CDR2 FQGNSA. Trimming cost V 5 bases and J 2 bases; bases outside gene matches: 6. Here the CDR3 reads CASSPGTSATYEQYF. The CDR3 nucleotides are TGTGCCAGCAGCCCAGGGACTAGCGCGACCTACGAGCAGTACTTC.

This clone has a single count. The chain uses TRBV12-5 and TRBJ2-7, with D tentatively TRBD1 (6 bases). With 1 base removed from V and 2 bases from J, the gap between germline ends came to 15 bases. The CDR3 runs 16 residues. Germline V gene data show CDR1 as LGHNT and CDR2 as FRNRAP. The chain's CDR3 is CASGLAPGTSAYEQYF. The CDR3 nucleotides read TGTGCTAGTGGTTTGGCCCCGGGGACATCCGCCTACGAGCAGTACTTC.

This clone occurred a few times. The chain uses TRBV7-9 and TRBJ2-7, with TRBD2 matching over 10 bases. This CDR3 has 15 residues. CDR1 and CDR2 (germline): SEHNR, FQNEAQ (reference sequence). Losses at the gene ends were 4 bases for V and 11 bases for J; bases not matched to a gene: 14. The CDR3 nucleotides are TGTGCCAGCAGCTCTCTTGCCACTAGCGGGGTTGAGGAGTACTTC. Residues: CASSSLATSGVEEYF.

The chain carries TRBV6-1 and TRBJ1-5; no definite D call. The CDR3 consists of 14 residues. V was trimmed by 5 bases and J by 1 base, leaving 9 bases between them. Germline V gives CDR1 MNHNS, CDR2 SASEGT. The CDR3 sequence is CASSIRPSNQPQHF. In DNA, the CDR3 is TGTGCCAGCAGTATACGGCCAAGCAATCAGCCCCAGCATTTT.

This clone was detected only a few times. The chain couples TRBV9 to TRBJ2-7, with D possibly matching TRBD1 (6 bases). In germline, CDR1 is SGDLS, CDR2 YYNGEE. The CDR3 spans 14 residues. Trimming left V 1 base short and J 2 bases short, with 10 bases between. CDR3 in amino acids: CASSVYDRPYEQYF. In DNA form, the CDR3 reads TGTGCCAGCAGCGTATACGACAGGCCCTACGAGCAGTACTTC. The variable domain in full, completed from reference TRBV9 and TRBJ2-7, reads DSGVTQTPKHLITATGQRVTLRCSPRSGDLSVYWYQQSLDQGLQFLIQYYNGEERAKGNILERFSAQQFPDLHSELNLSSLELGDSALYFCASSVYDRPYEQYFGPGTRLTVT.

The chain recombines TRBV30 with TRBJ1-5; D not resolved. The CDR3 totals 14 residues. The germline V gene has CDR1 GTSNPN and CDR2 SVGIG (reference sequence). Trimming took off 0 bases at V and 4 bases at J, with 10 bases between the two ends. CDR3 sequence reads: CAWSVKQPNQPQHF. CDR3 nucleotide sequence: TGTGCCTGGAGTGTAAAACAGCCGAATCAGCCCCAGCATTTT.

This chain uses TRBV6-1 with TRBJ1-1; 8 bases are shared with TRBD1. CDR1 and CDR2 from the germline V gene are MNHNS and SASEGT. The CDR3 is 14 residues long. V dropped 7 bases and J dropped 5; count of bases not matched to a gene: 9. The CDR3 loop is CASNFDRGLTEAFF. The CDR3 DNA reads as TGTGCCAGCAATTTCGACAGGGGACTTACTGAAGCTTTCTTT.

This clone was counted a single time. CDR3 sequence: CASSFTQETQYF. Written as DNA, the CDR3 is TGCGCCAGCAGCTTTACCCAAGAGACCCAGTACTTC. V is TRBV5-1 and J is TRBJ2-5; D gene unclear. Germline V gene data show CDR1 as SGHRS and CDR2 as YFSETQ. V lost 2 bases, J lost 1 base, and 3 bases lay in between. CDR3 length: 12 residues.

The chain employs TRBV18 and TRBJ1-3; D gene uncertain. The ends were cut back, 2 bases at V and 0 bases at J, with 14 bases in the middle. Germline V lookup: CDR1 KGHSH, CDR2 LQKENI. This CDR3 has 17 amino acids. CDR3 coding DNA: TGTGCCAGCTCACCAGTAGGTGGCCCTTCCTCTGGAAACACCATATATTTT. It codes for CASSPVGGPSSGNTIYF. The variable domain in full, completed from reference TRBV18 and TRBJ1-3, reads NAGVMQNPRHLVRRRGQEARLRCSPMKGHSHVYWYRQLPEEGLKFMVYLQKENIIDESGMPKERFSAEFPKEGPSILRIQQVVRGDSAAYFCASSPVGGPSSGNTIYFGEGSWLTVV.

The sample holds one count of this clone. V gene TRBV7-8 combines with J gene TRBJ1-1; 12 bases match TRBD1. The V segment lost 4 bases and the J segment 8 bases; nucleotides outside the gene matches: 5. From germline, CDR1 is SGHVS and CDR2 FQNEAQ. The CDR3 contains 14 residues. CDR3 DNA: TGTGCCAGCAGCTCGGGACAGGGGGCTATCGAAGCTTTCTTT. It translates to CASSSGQGAIEAFF.

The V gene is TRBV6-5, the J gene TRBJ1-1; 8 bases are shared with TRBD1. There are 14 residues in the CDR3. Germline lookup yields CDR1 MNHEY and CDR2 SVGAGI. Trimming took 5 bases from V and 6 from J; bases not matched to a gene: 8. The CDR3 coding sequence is TGTGCCAGCAGTGGACAGGGCCGAGATCCTGAAGCTTTCTTT. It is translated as CASSGQGRDPEAFF.